The 8 T cell receptor beta chains reported below all come from one sample, sequenced in a study of blood T cell repertoires in COVID-19. This table comes from immunoSEQ multiplex PCR, and its TCRdb copy is limited to in-frame clones, with some not included. The table has under 450,000 clones, around 87% seen once. The sample was PBMCs or T cells enriched from blood (not recorded which). The source of these receptors is a man aged 25-45 years who had recovered from COVID-19.

The chain's CDR3 is CASSHILAGDTGELFF. CDR3 bases: TGTGCCAGCAGCCACATATTAGCGGGGGACACCGGGGAGCTGTTTTTT. This chain connects TRBV5-4 to TRBJ2-2; 9 bases align to TRBD2. Germline values: CDR1 SGHNT, CDR2 YYREEE (reference sequence). After removal of 4 bases from V and 3 bases from J, the junction contained 7 bases not matched to a gene. The CDR3 totals 16 residues.

The chain couples TRBV19 to TRBJ2-7; 8 bases match TRBD1. Per the germline V gene, CDR1 is LNHDA and CDR2 is SQIVND (reference sequence). This CDR3 has 16 amino acids. V shed 4 bases and J 3 bases; nucleotides not matched to a gene: 11. CDR3 nucleotide sequence: TGTGCCAGTAGTAAATTACCGGGACAGGCAAGCTACGAGCAGTACTTC. It is translated as CASSKLPGQASYEQYF. The full variable domain, its missing parts supplied by reference TRBV19 and TRBJ2-7, is DGGITQSPKYLFRKEGQNVTLSCEQNLNHDAMYWYRQDPGQGLRLIYYSQIVNDFQKGDIAEGYSVSREKKESFPLTVTSAQKNPTAFYLCASSKLPGQASYEQYFGPGTRLTVT.

J is TRBJ2-6 and V is TRBV29-1; TRBD2 agrees at 7 bases. The CDR3 has 14 residues. Trimming removed 6 bases from V and 0 bases from J; junction bases left unmatched: 2. Germline V gene data show CDR1 as SQVTM and CDR2 as ANQGSEA. DNA of the CDR3: TGCAGCGTGACGGGGGGCTCTGGGGCCAACGTCCTGACTTTC. This gives the protein CSVTGGSGANVLTF.

The J gene is TRBJ2-1, the V gene TRBV27; unclear D gene. Germline assignment: CDR1 MNHEY and CDR2 SMNVEV (reference sequence). V was pared by 0 bases and J by 2 bases, with 8 bases between. The length of the CDR3 is 15 residues. CDR3 loop: CASSLSYFTYNEQFF. The CDR3 nucleotides are TGTGCCAGCAGTTTATCATATTTTACCTACAATGAGCAGTTCTTC.

The rearrangement joins TRBV18 to TRBJ1-2, with D possibly TRBD1 on 6 matching bases. CDR3 size: 14 residues. Trimming took off 0 bases at V and 3 bases at J, with 8 bases between the two ends. The germline CDR1 and CDR2 sequences are KGHSH and LQKENI. In nucleotides, the CDR3 is TGTGCCAGCTCACCACCTTACAGGGACTATGGCTACACCTTC. It encodes CASSPPYRDYGYTF. Using reference TRBV18 and TRBJ1-2 for the parts outside the CDR3, the full variable domain is NAGVMQNPRHLVRRRGQEARLRCSPMKGHSHVYWYRQLPEEGLKFMVYLQKENIIDESGMPKERFSAEFPKEGPSILRIQQVVRGDSAAYFCASSPPYRDYGYTFGSGTRLTVV.

V gene TRBV14 combines with J gene TRBJ2-2; the D gene is possibly TRBD1 (6 bases). Germline CDR1 reads SGHDN; CDR2 reads FVKESK. The CDR3 has 16 residues. V lost 0 bases, J lost 6 bases, and 14 bases lay in between. The CDR3 is CASSQEYIPGAGELFF. The CDR3 coding sequence is TGTGCCAGCAGCCAAGAATACATCCCAGGGGCCGGGGAGCTGTTTTTT.

V usage is TRBV5-4 and J usage is TRBJ2-7; 13 bases agree with TRBD2. Per the germline V gene, CDR1 is SGHNT and CDR2 is YYREEE (reference sequence). The CDR3 is 17 residues long. The J segment lost 3 bases and the V segment lost 3 bases, leaving 9 bases of the junction unmatched. The CDR3 reads CASSSAPGTSGNYEQYF. The CDR3 bases are TGTGCCAGCAGCTCCGCTCCCGGGACTAGCGGGAACTACGAGCAGTACTTC. Full variable domain (outside the CDR3, taken from reference TRBV5-4 and TRBJ2-7): ETGVTQSPTHLIKTRGQQVTLRCSSQSGHNTVSWYQQALGQGPQFIFQYYREEENGRGNFPPRFSGLQFPNYSSELNVNALELDDSALYLCASSSAPGTSGNYEQYFGPGTRLTVT.

The rearrangement joins TRBV19 to TRBJ2-2; tentatively, D is TRBD1 (5 bases). Germline-derived CDR1 and CDR2 are LNHDA and SQIVND (reference sequence). The CDR3 loop spans 15 amino acids. The V and J ends lost 9 bases and 2 bases respectively, with 16 bases between them. The DNA for the CDR3 is TGTGCCAGCATATCACGACAGAGTAACACCGGGGAGCTGTTTTTT. Translation: CASISRQSNTGELFF.